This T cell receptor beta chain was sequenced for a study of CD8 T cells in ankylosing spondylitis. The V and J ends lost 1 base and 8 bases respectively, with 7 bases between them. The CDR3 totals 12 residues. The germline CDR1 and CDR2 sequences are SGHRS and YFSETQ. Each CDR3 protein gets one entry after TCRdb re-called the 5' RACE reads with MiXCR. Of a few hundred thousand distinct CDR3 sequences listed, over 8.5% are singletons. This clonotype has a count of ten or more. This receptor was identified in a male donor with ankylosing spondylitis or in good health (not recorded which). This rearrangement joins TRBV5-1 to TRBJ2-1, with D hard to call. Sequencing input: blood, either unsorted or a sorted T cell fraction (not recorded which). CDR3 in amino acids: CASSLIEDEQFF. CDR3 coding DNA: TGCGCCAGCAGCTTGATTGAGGATGAGCAGTTCTTC.